This T cell receptor beta chain derives from a study of T cell repertoires in cytomegalovirus infection. Broader study findings: CMV-specific TCR beta clonotypes restricted by HLA-C were the ones dominating the ex vivo response.

TCRdb re-called the reads through MiXCR, storing one row per CDR3 protein. The top ten hold about 13% of the sample, which has about 530,000 distinct CDR3 sequences, approximately 26% seen once. Many counts were recorded for this clonotype. What it binds is not known. The sequenced material came from PBMCs. The clonotype originates from a human donor in good health (CMV status not recorded). Some clones in this sample may be carry-over from other donors' samples.

The CDR3 DNA follows: TGTGCCAGCTCCCCCGTGAGGGAGCTGTTTTTT. As protein: CASSPVRELFF. The genes are TRBV7-2 and TRBJ2-2; D not resolved. V shed 8 bases and J shed 9 bases, with 10 bases lying between them. CDR1 is SGHTA and CDR2 is FQGNSA in the germline V gene. The CDR3 covers 11 residues.